Described below is a single T cell receptor beta chain sequence and its context. Its target is not known. V was shortened by 7 bases and J by 4 bases, with 13 bases between the two germline ends. The CDR3 sequence is 14 residues long. Germline CDR1 is MNHNS and CDR2 is SASEGT. The sample originates from a study of PD-1 blockade in classical Hodgkin lymphoma. General study findings and limits: Complete responders entered with baseline diversity on par with newly diagnosed patients, the results showed. Exclusion was applied to patients who started nivolumab under 1 year after ASCT. Compared with healthy donors, newly diagnosed patients reportedly showed lower baseline TCR diversity. Compared with baseline, CD4+ but not CD8+ TCR diversity had risen significantly by C4D1.

This table comes from immunoSEQ multiplex PCR, and its TCRdb copy is limited to in-frame clones, with some not included. The data hold roughly 64,000 clones, with over 85% observed a single time. Time point described: cycle 4 day 1 (C4D1), after 6 weeks of nivolumab. Autologous stem cell transplantation was followed by relapse in every patient, and brentuximab vedotin exposure varied. This sequence joins TRBV6-1 and TRBJ1-4; perhaps TRBD1 as D (5 bases). The sequence came from a human donor with classical Hodgkin lymphoma. Sample: peripheral blood mononuclear cells (PBMCs), taken before the fourth cycle of nivolumab. The CDR3 loop reads CASKPGLGNEKLFF. DNA of the CDR3: TGTGCCAGCAAACCGGGACTGGGTAATGAAAAACTGTTTTTT.